This T cell receptor (beta chain) was sequenced in a study of human T cells and chemical hapten exposure. Study-wide findings and caveats: Expanded TCR sets contained significantly more large CDR3 similarity clusters than controls.

Details on this clonotype: Its antigen is undetermined.

As to time point: patch test 1, 2 weeks after DPC sensitization. Specified treatment: therapeutic diphenylcyclopropenone sensitization with weekly scalp DPC. Drawing of blood took place ahead of applying each patch test. During construction of the library, unique molecular identifiers were attached to individual cDNA molecules for quantitative, reproducible TCR counting. TCRdb called the RACE reads again in MiXCR, with one record for every CDR3 protein. The sample lists 380,000 or so distinct CDR3 sequences, around 5% occurring once. Trimming left V 4 bases short and J 1 base short, with 14 bases between. There are 15 residues in the CDR3. Germline V CDR1 and CDR2: LGHNA, YSLEER.

The chain uses TRBV4-3 and TRBJ2-7, with no clear D. Sequences were derived from whole blood, sampled in connection with sensitization to the hapten diphenylcyclopropenone (DPC). The receptor was derived from a woman between 45 and 65 years old with alopecia areata. Some clones in this sample may be carry-over from other donors' samples. CDR3 DNA sequence: TGCGCCAGCAGCCCGACGGTAGGGCAGTCCTACGAGCAGTACTTC. Translated: CASSPTVGQSYEQYF.